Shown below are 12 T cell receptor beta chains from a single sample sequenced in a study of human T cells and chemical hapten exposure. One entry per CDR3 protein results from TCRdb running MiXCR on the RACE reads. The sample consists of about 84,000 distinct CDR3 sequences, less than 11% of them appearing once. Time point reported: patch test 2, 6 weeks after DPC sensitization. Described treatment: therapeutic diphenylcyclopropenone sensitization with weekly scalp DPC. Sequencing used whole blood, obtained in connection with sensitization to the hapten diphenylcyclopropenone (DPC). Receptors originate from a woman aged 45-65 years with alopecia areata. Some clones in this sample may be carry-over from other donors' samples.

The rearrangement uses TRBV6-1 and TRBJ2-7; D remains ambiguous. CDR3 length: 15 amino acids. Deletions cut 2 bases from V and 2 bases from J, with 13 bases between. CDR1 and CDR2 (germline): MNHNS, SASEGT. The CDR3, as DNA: TGTGCCAGCAGTGAACAAGGGCAGATGACCTACGAGCAGTACTTC. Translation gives CASSEQGQMTYEQYF.

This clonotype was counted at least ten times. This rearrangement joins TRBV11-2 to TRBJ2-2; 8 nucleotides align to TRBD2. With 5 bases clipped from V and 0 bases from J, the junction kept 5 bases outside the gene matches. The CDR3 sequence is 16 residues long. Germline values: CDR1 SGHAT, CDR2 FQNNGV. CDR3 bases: TGTGCCAGCAGCCCCGGACTAGCTACGAACACCGGGGAGCTGTTTTTT. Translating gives CASSPGLATNTGELFF.

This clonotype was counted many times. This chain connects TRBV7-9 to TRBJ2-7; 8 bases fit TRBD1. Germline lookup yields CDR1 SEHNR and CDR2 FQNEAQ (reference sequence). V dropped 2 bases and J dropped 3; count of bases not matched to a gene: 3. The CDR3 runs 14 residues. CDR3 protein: CASSLPGGYYEQYF. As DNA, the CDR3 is TGTGCCAGCAGCTTACCAGGGGGCTACTACGAGCAGTACTTC.

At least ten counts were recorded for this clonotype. The CDR3 here is CASSPLTDTGELFF. CDR3 nucleotide sequence: TGTGCCAGCTCACCACTCACGGACACCGGGGAGCTGTTTTTT. The chain links TRBV18 to TRBJ2-2; D gene uncertain. The CDR3 consists of 14 residues. Germline CDR1 reads KGHSH; CDR2 reads LQKENI. V lost 1 base and J 3 bases, leaving 6 bases between the germline ends.

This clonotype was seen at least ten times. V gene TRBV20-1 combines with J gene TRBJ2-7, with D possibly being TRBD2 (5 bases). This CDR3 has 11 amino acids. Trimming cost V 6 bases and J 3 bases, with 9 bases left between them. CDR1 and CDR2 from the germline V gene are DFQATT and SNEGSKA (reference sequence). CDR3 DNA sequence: TGCAGTGCCCTCGGGAACTACGAGCAGTACTTC. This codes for CSALGNYEQYF.

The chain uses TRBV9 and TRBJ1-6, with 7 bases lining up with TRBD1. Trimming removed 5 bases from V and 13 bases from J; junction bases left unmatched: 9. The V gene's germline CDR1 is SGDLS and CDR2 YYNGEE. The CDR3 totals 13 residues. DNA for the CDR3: TGTGCCAGCAGTCGACAGGGTCTCGGTCCCCTCCACTTT. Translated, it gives CASSRQGLGPLHF.

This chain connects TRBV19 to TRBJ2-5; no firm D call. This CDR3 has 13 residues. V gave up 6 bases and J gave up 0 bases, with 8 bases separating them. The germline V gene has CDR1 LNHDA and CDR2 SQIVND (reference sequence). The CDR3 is CASSHPYQETQYF. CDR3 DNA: TGTGCCAGTAGCCACCCGTACCAAGAGACCCAGTACTTC.

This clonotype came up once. The CDR3 nucleotides are TGTGCCAGCAGTTACCCCAGCGGGCCCCAGCATTTT. Translating gives CASSYPSGPQHF. The chain employs TRBV6-2 or TRBV6-3 and TRBJ1-5; D gene ambiguous. Germline lookup yields CDR1 MNHEY and CDR2 SVGEGT. The CDR3 totals 12 residues. V was trimmed by 2 bases and J by 9 bases, leaving 8 bases between them.

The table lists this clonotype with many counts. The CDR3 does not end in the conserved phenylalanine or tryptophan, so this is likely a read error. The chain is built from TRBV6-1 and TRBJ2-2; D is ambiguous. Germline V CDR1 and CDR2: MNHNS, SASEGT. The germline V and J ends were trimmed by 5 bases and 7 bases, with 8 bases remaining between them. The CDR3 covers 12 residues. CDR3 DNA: TGTGCCAGCAGTCGAGATGTCGGGGAGCTGTTTTTG. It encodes CASSRDVGELFL.

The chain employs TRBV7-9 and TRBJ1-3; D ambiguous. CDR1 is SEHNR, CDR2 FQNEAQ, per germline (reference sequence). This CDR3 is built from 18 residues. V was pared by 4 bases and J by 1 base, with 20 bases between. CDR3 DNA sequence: TGTGCCAGCAGCTCCCCGGTGATTGTGAGATTATCTGGAAACACCATATATTTT. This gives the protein CASSSPVIVRLSGNTIYF.

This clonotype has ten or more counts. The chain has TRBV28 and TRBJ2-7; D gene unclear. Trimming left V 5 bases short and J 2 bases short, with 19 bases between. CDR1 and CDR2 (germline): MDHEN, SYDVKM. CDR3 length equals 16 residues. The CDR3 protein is CASSPAWSWIPYEQYF. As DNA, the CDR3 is TGTGCCAGCAGTCCCGCCTGGTCTTGGATCCCCTACGAGCAGTACTTC.

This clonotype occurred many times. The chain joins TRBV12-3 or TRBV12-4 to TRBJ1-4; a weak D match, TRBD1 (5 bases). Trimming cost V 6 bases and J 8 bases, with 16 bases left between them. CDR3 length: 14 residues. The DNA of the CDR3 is TGTGCCAGCAGCACACCGGGACGGAACGAAAAACTGTTTTTT. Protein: CASSTPGRNEKLFF.